The rows below give T cell receptor beta chains drawn from one sample of a study of OX40 agonist ivuxolimab in advanced cancers. Produced via immunoSEQ multiplex PCR; TCRdb's table is partial and in-frame only. The sample holds 45,000 to 70,000 clones; nearly 85% are singletons and the top ten take approximately 3.1%. Sample: CD4+ or CD8+ T cells sorted from blood, taken in a trial of the OX40 agonist ivuxolimab. The receptors were gathered from an adult with an advanced solid tumor such as melanoma, head and neck, liver or kidney cancer. CDR3s include the opening cysteine and the closing phenylalanine or tryptophan. D genes are given only for firm matches. A row's size may be missing; if present it is once, few, many or a size class.

j_call	clone_size	v_call	d_call	cdr3_aa	cdr3_nt
TRBJ2-7	once	TRBV6-4	-	CANSDSGGSIYEQYF	TGTGCCAACAGTGACTCCGGAGGGTCCATTTACGAGCAGTACTTC
TRBJ1-5	-	TRBV19	-	CASSSHRSNQPQHF	TGTGCCAGTAGTTCACACAGGTCCAATCAGCCCCAGCATTTT
TRBJ2-1	-	TRBV5-1	TRBD2	CASSLGGTSVFNEQFF	TGCGCCAGCAGCTTGGGGGGGACTAGCGTTTTCAATGAGCAGTTCTTC
TRBJ1-1	-	TRBV9	-	CASRSSDRSDTEAFF	TGTGCCAGCAGAAGCTCTGACAGATCCGACACTGAAGCTTTCTTT
TRBJ2-3	-	TRBV4-2	-	CASTPASWRDTQYF	TGTGCCAGCACCCCCGCTAGCTGGAGAGATACGCAGTATTTT
TRBJ2-3	-	TRBV5-4	-	CASSLVGSTDTQYF	TGTGCCAGCAGCTTGGTGGGGAGCACAGATACGCAGTATTTT
TRBJ2-1	-	TRBV2	TRBD2	CASRVAGGQYNEQFF	TGTGCCAGCAGGGTAGCGGGAGGACAGTACAATGAGCAGTTCTTC
TRBJ1-2	-	TRBV4-1	-	CASSPPPPGANYGYTF	TGCGCCAGCAGCCCCCCCCCGCCGGGAGCTAACTATGGCTACACCTTC
TRBJ1-1	-	TRBV6-6	-	CASSYPTVNTEAFF	TGTGCCAGCAGTTACCCAACAGTGAACACTGAAGCTTTCTTT
TRBJ1-1	-	TRBV5-4	-	CASSLGQRREAFF	TGTGCCAGCAGCTTGGGCCAAAGGAGGGAAGCTTTCTTT
TRBJ2-3	-	TRBV27	-	CASSLASFSGDTQYF	TGTGCCAGCAGTTTGGCCAGTTTCTCCGGGGATACGCAGTATTTT
TRBJ1-6	-	TRBV6-1	-	CASSGEGSPLHF	TGTGCCAGCAGCGGAGAGGGGTCACCCCTCCACTTT
TRBJ1-5	-	TRBV30	-	CAWSPGDTSNQPQHF	TGTGCCTGGAGCCCAGGGGACACTAGCAATCAGCCCCAGCATTTT
TRBJ1-5	-	TRBV28	TRBD1	CASSLGDRGRYQPQHF	TGTGCCAGCAGTTTAGGGGACAGGGGGCGTTATCAGCCCCAGCATTTT
TRBJ2-7	-	TRBV10-2	-	CASSESARLEQYF	TGCGCCAGCAGTGAGTCAGCCCGCCTGGAGCAGTACTTC
TRBJ2-7	few	TRBV27	TRBD1	CASSLLDRGKHEQYF	TGTGCCAGCAGTTTACTGGACAGGGGAAAACACGAGCAGTACTTC
TRBJ2-7	-	TRBV2	TRBD1	CATQGVGSYEQYF	TGTGCCACCCAGGGGGTAGGCTCCTACGAGCAGTACTTC
TRBJ2-1	once	TRBV30	TRBD2	CAWTPGREYNEQFF	TGTGCCTGGACGCCGGGGAGGGAGTACAATGAGCAGTTCTTC
TRBJ1-1	once	TRBV7-2	-	CASTFSLGGGGTEAFF	TGTGCCAGCACCTTTAGCTTAGGGGGGGGTGGCACTGAAGCTTTCTTT
TRBJ2-3	-	TRBV11-3	-	CASSSPRHPDTQYF	TGTGCCAGCAGCTCTCCGAGACACCCCGATACGCAGTATTTT
TRBJ1-1	-	TRBV7-9	TRBD1	CASSLLQGANTEAFF	TGTGCCAGCAGCTTACTCCAGGGGGCGAACACTGAAGCTTTCTTT
TRBJ1-5	-	TRBV18	-	CASSPNLNQPQHF	TGTGCCAGCTCACCTAATTTAAACCAGCCCCAGCATTTT
TRBJ2-5	-	TRBV5-4	TRBD2	CASSKPGLAGQETQYF	TGTGCCAGCAGTAAGCCGGGACTAGCGGGACAAGAGACCCAGTACTTC
TRBJ2-7	-	TRBV6-1	-	CASSGVGKRHEQYF	TGTGCCAGCAGTGGGGTCGGGAAGAGACACGAGCAGTACTTC
TRBJ2-1	-	TRBV5-1	TRBD2	CASSLTSGTSGRSEQFF	TGCGCCAGCAGCTTGACTTCCGGGACTAGCGGGAGGAGTGAGCAGTTCTTC
TRBJ1-2	-	TRBV29-1	-	CSAPRGGGDGYTF	TGCAGCGCACCCCGGGGTGGCGGTGATGGCTACACCTTC
TRBJ1-5	-	TRBV7-2	-	CASSLQLGAGSQPQHF	TGTGCCAGCAGCTTACAGCTCGGGGCAGGGAGTCAGCCCCAGCATTTT
TRBJ2-2	-	TRBV11-2	-	CASSALTGRRTGELFF	TGTGCCAGCAGCGCACTCACGGGGAGGAGGACCGGGGAGCTGTTTTTT
TRBJ1-5	-	TRBV6-5	-	CASSEVRGQPQHF	TGTGCCAGCAGTGAAGTAAGGGGTCAGCCCCAGCATTTT
TRBJ2-6	-	TRBV19	-	CASTLGRTGANVLTF	TGTGCCAGTACCCTGGGGAGGACTGGGGCCAACGTCCTGACTTTC
TRBJ2-5	-	TRBV5-6	TRBD2	CASSRSGTITQYF	TGTGCCAGCAGCCGTAGCGGGACCATCACCCAGTACTTC
TRBJ2-5	-	TRBV6-1	TRBD1	CASRTGTEETQYF	TGTGCCAGCAGGACCGGGACAGAAGAGACCCAGTACTTC
TRBJ2-7	-	TRBV19	TRBD1	CASSHHRGDRGAYEQYF	TGTGCCAGTAGTCACCATCGGGGCGACAGGGGAGCCTACGAGCAGTACTTC
TRBJ2-7	once	TRBV15	-	CATSRDRGSSYEQYF	TGTGCCACCAGCAGAGATCGAGGCAGCTCCTACGAGCAGTACTTC
TRBJ2-7	-	TRBV6-1	-	CASSEHHARQVGNEQYF	TGTGCCAGCAGCGAACACCACGCTAGACAGGTGGGAAACGAGCAGTACTTC
TRBJ2-2	-	TRBV5-4	-	CASNPRGAGPGELFF	TGTGCCAGCAATCCGAGGGGGGCGGGTCCCGGGGAGCTGTTTTTT
TRBJ2-3	-	TRBV28	TRBD2	CASKGTSGRASTDTQYF	TGTGCCAGCAAGGGGACTAGCGGGAGGGCTAGCACAGATACGCAGTATTTT
TRBJ2-1	-	TRBV28	-	CASSFLTGAIYNEQFF	TGTGCCAGCAGTTTTCTAACGGGAGCTATCTACAATGAGCAGTTCTTC
TRBJ2-3	-	TRBV5-5	TRBD2	CASSLGTTSGRGFSADTQYF	TGTGCCAGCAGCTTAGGGACGACTAGCGGACGAGGGTTCTCCGCGGATACGCAGTATTTT
TRBJ2-5	few	TRBV7-8	-	CASSLGIQGQETQYF	TGTGCCAGCAGCTTAGGGATACAGGGCCAAGAGACCCAGTACTTC
TRBJ2-2	-	TRBV5-4	-	CASSLEGPNTGELFF	TGTGCCAGCAGCTTGGAAGGGCCCAACACCGGGGAGCTGTTTTTT
TRBJ2-5	-	TRBV5-1	-	CASSFSAQGQETQYF	TGCGCCAGCAGCTTTTCCGCACAGGGCCAGGAGACCCAGTACTTC
TRBJ2-7	-	TRBV19	TRBD2	CASSKGLARNEQYF	TGTGCCAGTAGTAAGGGACTAGCGAGGAACGAGCAGTACTTC
TRBJ2-1	-	TRBV5-4	TRBD2	CASSYGQRGINEQFF	TGTGCCAGCAGTTATGGCCAGCGGGGGATCAATGAGCAGTTCTTC
TRBJ2-2	-	TRBV19	TRBD2	CAVGLAGTGELFF	TGTGCCGTAGGGCTAGCGGGCACAGGGGAGCTGTTTTTT
TRBJ1-5	many	TRBV7-2	-	CASSPQGSNQPQHF	TGTGCCAGCAGTCCCCAGGGGAGCAATCAGCCCCAGCATTTT
TRBJ2-7	-	TRBV5-1	-	CASSLEGQTYEQYF	TGCGCCAGCAGCTTGGAAGGCCAGACTTACGAGCAGTACTTC
TRBJ1-1	-	TRBV5-1	-	CAGSGSRGALNTEAFF	TGCGCCGGCAGCGGATCGAGAGGAGCCCTGAACACTGAAGCTTTCTTT
TRBJ2-1	once	TRBV5-4	-	CASSLARNEQFF	TGTGCCAGCAGCTTGGCCCGGAATGAGCAGTTCTTC
TRBJ1-1	-	TRBV2	-	CASSKDRPMNTEAFF	TGTGCCAGCAGTAAGGACAGACCGATGAACACTGAAGCTTTCTTT
TRBJ2-1	-	TRBV7-9	TRBD1	CASSLGVGQGNEQFF	TGTGCCAGCAGCTTAGGGGTAGGACAGGGCAATGAGCAGTTCTTC
TRBJ1-1	-	TRBV28	-	CASSLRQRNTEAFF	TGTGCCAGCAGTTTGCGACAGAGAAACACTGAAGCTTTCTTT
TRBJ2-1	-	TRBV29-1	-	CSVGTFTGSISYNEQFF	TGCAGCGTTGGTACTTTCACAGGGTCAATCTCCTACAATGAGCAGTTCTTC
TRBJ2-2	-	TRBV18	-	CASSPLQNTGELFF	TGTGCCAGCTCACCTTTACAAAACACCGGGGAGCTGTTTTTT